The 25 T cell receptor beta chains below all came from one sample that was sequenced in a study of T cell responses to AZD1222 COVID-19 vaccine. The repertoire was sequenced with immunoSEQ multiplex PCR; TCRdb's copy has only in-frame clones and lacks some. This sample yields about 100,000 clones, of which over 75% are seen a single time; 10% belongs to the top ten. The material sequenced was peripheral blood, taken 28 days after the second AZD1222 dose. Receptors originate from an adult who received the AZD1222 COVID-19 vaccine.

This chain joins TRBV7-9 and TRBJ2-2; no reliable D call. CDR3 length: 14 amino acids. The V end was cut by 2 bases, the J end by 6 bases, with 10 bases between. Per the germline V gene, CDR1 is SEHNR and CDR2 is FQNEAQ (reference sequence). The CDR3 region has the DNA TGTGCCAGCAGCTTAACGCTCCCCTCCGGGGAGCTGTTTTTT. It codes for CASSLTLPSGELFF. Supplemented by reference TRBV7-9 and TRBJ2-2, the full variable domain reads DTGVSQNPRHKITKRGQNVTFRCDPISEHNRLYWYRQTLGQGPEFLTYFQNEAQLEKSRLLSDRFSAERPKGSFSTLEIQRTEQGDSAMYLCASSLTLPSGELFFGEGSRLTVL.

The V gene is TRBV30, the J gene TRBJ1-3, with D unclear. The CDR3 runs to 14 residues. Between the trimmed V and J ends, which lost 0 bases and 0 bases, there was a span of 6 bases. CDR1 and CDR2 from the germline V gene are GTSNPN and SVGIG (reference sequence). CDR3 in DNA: TGTGCCTGGAGTGTCGGAGACTCTGGAAACACCATATATTTT. It specifies CAWSVGDSGNTIYF.

The CDR3 region is CASSTGLAGRDTQYF. Here the CDR3 DNA reads TGTGCCAGCAGCACTGGACTAGCGGGAAGGGATACGCAGTATTTT. J is TRBJ2-3 and V is TRBV21-1; the D call in the table, TRBD2, was not verified against the DNA. TRBV21-1 is a pseudogene locus. This CDR3 is 15 amino acids long.

This rearrangement joins TRBV19 to TRBJ1-2, with 7 nucleotides matching TRBD1. The CDR3 runs 15 residues. Germline CDR1 reads LNHDA; CDR2 reads SQIVND (reference sequence). Germline trimming cut 7 bases from V and 5 bases from J; bases unmatched to any gene: 13. The CDR3 here is CASTPRGGGGYGYTF. The CDR3 nucleotides are TGTGCCAGTACCCCGAGAGGAGGGGGCGGTTATGGCTACACCTTC.

The chain joins TRBV4-2 to TRBJ2-1; TRBD2 matches 7 bases. The CDR3 covers 21 residues. Germline V gene data show CDR1 as LGHNA and CDR2 as YNFKEQ. The V and J ends lost 4 bases and 2 bases, in that order; junction bases with no gene match: 23. CDR3 in amino acids: CASSPLAGRTTQPPPYNEQFF. CDR3 nucleotide sequence: TGTGCCAGCAGCCCGCTAGCCGGGAGGACCACCCAGCCACCACCCTACAATGAGCAGTTCTTC.

This chain connects TRBV3-1 (or the pseudogene TRBV3-2) to TRBJ2-5, with D hard to call. The germline gives CDR1 LGHDT, CDR2 YNNKEL (reference sequence). Trimming cost V 4 bases and J 1 base, with 10 bases left between them. This CDR3 is 14 amino acids long. The CDR3 here is CASSRLNLQETQYF. For the CDR3, the DNA is TGTGCCAGCAGCCGCCTGAACCTCCAAGAGACCCAGTACTTC.

The J gene is TRBJ2-7, the V gene TRBV2; TRBD2 agrees at 8 bases. CDR3 length: 14 amino acids. Germline trimming cut 8 bases from V and 3 bases from J; bases unmatched to any gene: 9. Per germline, CDR1 SNHLY and CDR2 FYNNEI. The CDR3 sequence: CASRGTRNNYEQYF. CDR3 DNA: TGTGCCAGCCGCGGGACTAGGAATAACTACGAGCAGTACTTC. Full variable domain (outside the CDR3, taken from reference TRBV2 and TRBJ2-7): EPEVTQTPSHQVTQMGQEVILRCVPISNHLYFYWYRQILGQKVEFLVSFYNNEISEKSEIFDDQFSVERPDGSNFTLKIRSTKLEDSAMYFCASRGTRNNYEQYFGPGTRLTVT.

This chain links TRBV24-1 with TRBJ2-5; D is possibly TRBD2 (7 bases). In germline, CDR1 is KGHDR, CDR2 SFDVKD. Trimming cost V 5 bases and J 5 bases, with 14 bases left between them. The CDR3 consists of 14 residues. Here the CDR3 DNA reads TGTGCCACCAGTGGAGGGGGAGCGGGGGAGACCCAGTACTTC. This codes for CATSGGGAGETQYF.

The chain is built from TRBV27 and TRBJ1-1, with TRBD1 matching over 9 bases. The V gene end was trimmed by 7 bases and the J gene end by 3 bases; junction bases not matched to a gene: 6. This CDR3 contains 14 residues. CDR1 MNHEY and CDR2 SMNVEV come from the germline V gene (reference sequence). CDR3 coding DNA: TGTGCCAGCACCGTGGGACAGGGCTACACTGAAGCTTTCTTT. Translated, it gives CASTVGQGYTEAFF.

V usage is TRBV7-9 and J usage is TRBJ1-3; 7 bases fit TRBD1. This CDR3 has 17 residues. V trimming: 8 bases; J trimming: 0 bases; junction bases outside the gene matches: 13. Germline CDR1 and CDR2: SEHNR and FQNEAQ (reference sequence). The CDR3 spells CASATPSTGTSGNTIYF. CDR3 DNA: TGTGCCAGCGCAACCCCTTCGACAGGGACCTCTGGAAACACCATATATTTT.

This sequence joins TRBV5-8 and TRBJ1-1; D remains unclear. Trimming cost V 3 bases and J 2 bases, with 17 bases left between them. Looked up from germline, CDR1 is SGHTS and CDR2 is YDEGEE. The CDR3 covers 16 residues. CDR3 coding DNA: TGTGCCAGCAGCTACCGGACTAACTATGGTAACACTGAAGCTTTCTTT. Its translation: CASSYRTNYGNTEAFF. The full variable domain, in which reference TRBV5-8 and TRBJ1-1 provide the parts outside the CDR3, is EAGVTQSPTHLIKTRGQQATLRCSPISGHTSVYWYQQALGLGLQFLLWYDEGEERNRGNFPPRFSGRQFPNYSSELNVNALELEDSALYLCASSYRTNYGNTEAFFGQGTRLTVV.

The chain has TRBV21-1 and TRBJ2-1; whether TRBD2, the table's D call, matches the DNA was not checked. TRBV21-1 is marked as a pseudogene. The CDR3 extends over 24 amino acids. CDR3 sequence (DNA): TGTGCCAGCAGCAAAGTGGACAGGGAGGCACCGGGACTAGCGGTCGCGGAGTTAGGAAATGAGCAGTTCTTC. As protein: CASSKVDREAPGLAVAELGNEQFF.

The chain uses TRBV19 and TRBJ1-5; D not certain. Germline CDR1 reads LNHDA; CDR2 reads SQIVND (reference sequence). CDR3 length: 15 residues. Trimming removed 1 base from V and 2 bases from J, with 9 bases in between. The CDR3 here is CASSIGARRNQPQHF. Here the CDR3 DNA reads TGTGCCAGTAGTATAGGGGCCCGCCGCAATCAGCCCCAGCATTTT.

This chain links TRBV27 with TRBJ2-2, with 7 nucleotides matching TRBD2. CDR3 length: 15 residues. Germline V CDR1 and CDR2: MNHEY, SMNVEV (reference sequence). Trimming took 6 bases from V and 6 from J; bases not matched to a gene: 10. The CDR3 loop is CASSTAAGVPGELFF. The CDR3 DNA reads TGTGCCAGCAGCACGGCGGCGGGAGTCCCCGGGGAGCTGTTTTTT.

The rearrangement uses TRBV5-4 and TRBJ2-6; TRBD1 matches at 8 bases. CDR1 and CDR2 from the germline V gene are SGHNT and YYREEE (reference sequence). The CDR3 contains 16 residues. J was trimmed by 3 bases and V by 4 bases; bases with no gene match: 6. The CDR3 spells CASSAGQGYGANVLTF. For the CDR3, the DNA is TGTGCCAGCAGCGCCGGACAGGGTTATGGGGCCAACGTCCTGACTTTC.

The chain couples TRBV9 to TRBJ1-6; a possible D gene is TRBD1 (5 bases). Trimming shortened V by 0 bases and J by 6 bases, and 13 bases separated the two germline ends. The CDR3 runs 16 residues. Germline loops: CDR1 SGDLS, CDR2 YYNGEE. The DNA for the CDR3 is TGTGCCAGCAGCGTAGCTACGACGGGGGGTAATTCACCCCTCCACTTT. It codes for CASSVATTGGNSPLHF. The complete variable domain, with remaining parts taken from reference TRBV9 and TRBJ1-6, reads DSGVTQTPKHLITATGQRVTLRCSPRSGDLSVYWYQQSLDQGLQFLIQYYNGEERAKGNILERFSAQQFPDLHSELNLSSLELGDSALYFCASSVATTGGNSPLHFGNGTRLTVT.

CDR3 region: CASSYPGSLAFF. CDR3 sequence (DNA): TGTGCCAGCAGTTACCCAGGGTCGCTGGCTTTCTTT. The rearrangement uses TRBV6-6 and TRBJ1-1; D is perhaps TRBD1 (5 bases). The germline V gene has CDR1 MNHNY and CDR2 SVGAGI (reference sequence). Trimming left V 2 bases short and J 11 bases short, with 12 bases between. The CDR3 is 12 amino acids.

V and J are TRBV19 and TRBJ1-1, with a weak D call TRBD1 (5 bases). The CDR3 totals 13 residues. V shed 6 bases and J shed 6 bases, with 14 bases lying between them. Germline CDR1 and CDR2: LNHDA and SQIVND (reference sequence). CDR3 coding DNA: TGTGCCAGTAGGAGGGACCCTCTGGCTGAAGCTTTCTTT. Its protein is CASRRDPLAEAFF.

This clone was seen a handful of times. The chain is built from TRBV7-9 and TRBJ1-1; D is undetermined. Germline loops: CDR1 SEHNR, CDR2 FQNEAQ (reference sequence). The CDR3 loop spans 14 amino acids. V gave up 7 bases and J gave up 4 bases, with 16 bases separating them. This chain's CDR3 is CASIIDGGFTEAFF. The CDR3 bases are TGTGCCAGCATCATTGACGGTGGCTTCACTGAAGCTTTCTTT. The whole variable domain, remainder taken from reference TRBV7-9 and TRBJ1-1, is DTGVSQNPRHKITKRGQNVTFRCDPISEHNRLYWYRQTLGQGPEFLTYFQNEAQLEKSRLLSDRFSAERPKGSFSTLEIQRTEQGDSAMYLCASIIDGGFTEAFFGQGTRLTVV.

The chain employs TRBV15 and TRBJ2-2; no firm D call. The V gene lost 0 bases and the J gene lost 8 bases, with 10 bases spanning the gap. The CDR3 has 14 amino acids. Germline lookup yields CDR1 LNHNV and CDR2 YYDKDF (reference sequence). Written as DNA, the CDR3 is TGTGCCACCAGCAGAGAAAGTGTTCCGGGGGAGCTGTTTTTT. Amino acids: CATSRESVPGELFF.

The gene calls are TRBV7-6 and TRBJ2-3; the match to TRBD1 covers 9 bases. Losses at the gene ends were 4 bases for V and 2 bases for J; bases not matched to a gene: 4. In germline, CDR1 is SGHVS, CDR2 FNYEAQ. CDR3 length equals 15 residues. The CDR3 DNA follows: TGTGCCAGCAGCTCCGGGACAGGGAACACAGATACGCAGTATTTT. It is translated as CASSSGTGNTDTQYF.

The genes are TRBV5-6 and TRBJ1-2, with D perhaps TRBD1 (5 bases). Germline V lookup: CDR1 SGHDT, CDR2 YYEEEE. With 0 bases removed from V and 5 bases from J, the gap between germline ends came to 14 bases. The CDR3 has 15 residues. The CDR3 nucleotides read TGTGCCAGCAGCTTGGCCGTGACACGGGGGTATGGCTACACCTTC. Translation gives CASSLAVTRGYGYTF.

V is TRBV15 and J is TRBJ2-7, with D unresolved. This CDR3 spans 15 amino acids. Trimming removed 0 bases from V and 4 bases from J, with 13 bases in between. CDR1 is LNHNV, CDR2 YYDKDF, per germline (reference sequence). CDR3 amino acids: CATSRDYDSDYEQYF. Here the CDR3 DNA reads TGTGCCACCAGCAGAGATTACGATTCCGATTACGAGCAGTACTTC. Filled out from reference TRBV15 and TRBJ2-7, the complete variable domain reads DAMVIQNPRYQVTQFGKPVTLSCSQTLNHNVMYWYQQKSSQAPKLLFHYYDKDFNNEADTPDNFQSRRPNTSFCFLDIRSPGLGDTAMYLCATSRDYDSDYEQYFGPGTRLTVT.

This chain connects TRBV9 to TRBJ2-6; D may be TRBD1 (5 bases). V lost 2 bases and J 1 base, leaving 10 bases between the germline ends. The CDR3 contains 16 residues. Germline loops: CDR1 SGDLS, CDR2 YYNGEE. The CDR3 reads CASSVGPGSGANVLTF. In DNA, the CDR3 is TGTGCCAGCAGCGTCGGTCCAGGGTCTGGGGCCAACGTCCTGACTTTC.

This chain uses TRBV19 with TRBJ1-5, with D maybe TRBD1 (6 bases). The V end was cut by 9 bases, the J end by 6 bases, with 15 bases between. Per the germline V gene, CDR1 is LNHDA and CDR2 is SQIVND (reference sequence). CDR3 length: 13 amino acids. CDR3 in DNA: TGTGCCAGCGCCCCGGGGGCGGCTCAGCCCCAGCATTTT. This sequence encodes CASAPGAAQPQHF. The entire variable domain, with the rest obtained from reference TRBV19 and TRBJ1-5, is as follows: DGGITQSPKYLFRKEGQNVTLSCEQNLNHDAMYWYRQDPGQGLRLIYYSQIVNDFQKGDIAEGYSVSREKKESFPLTVTSAQKNPTAFYLCASAPGAAQPQHFGDGTRLSIL.